The TCR beta chain under discussion was sequenced for a study of OX40 agonist ivuxolimab in advanced cancers. Study at large: Participants, 80% to 90% male, averaged around 64 years of age, ranging from about 23 to 80. Study results and limitations: With doses of 0.1 to 3.0 mg/kg, CD4+ and CD8+ blood T cells had undergone clonal expansion by week 6.

Profiling relied on immunoSEQ multiplex PCR, and the TCRdb table lists in-frame clones only, not all of them. The data show 45,000 to 50,000 clones, nearly 95% seen once. To note about this clone: Its antigen is unidentified.

Germline values: CDR1 SNHLY, CDR2 FYNNEI. The CDR3 is made up of 11 amino acids. The V end lost 6 bases, the J end lost 5 bases, and 2 bases lay between the germline ends. Specimen: CD4+ or CD8+ T cells sorted from blood, collected in a trial of the OX40 agonist ivuxolimab. The origin of this receptor is an adult with an advanced solid tumor such as melanoma, head and neck, liver or kidney cancer. V and J are TRBV2 and TRBJ1-6; the D is unclear. CDR3 protein: CASRDNSPLHF. CDR3 DNA sequence: TGTGCCAGCAGGGATAATTCACCCCTCCACTTT.